A selection of T cell receptor beta chains follows, all from one sample in a study of cytomegalovirus exposure and HLA in healthy donors. Assay: immunoSEQ multiplex PCR; the TCRdb copy retains only in-frame clones and omits some. The profile shows tens of thousands of clones, around 66% of them singletons. The sample taken for sequencing was PBMCs. These receptors originate from a man aged 25-45 years in good health and CMV-seronegative. Both conserved end residues are part of each CDR3. D genes are given only for firm matches. Size is omitted from some rows. Given values are once, few, many or a class for expanded clones.

v_gene	j_gene	abundance	d_gene	CDR3nt	CDR3aa
TRBV9	TRBJ1-2	-	-	TGTGCCAGCAGCGCGAACACCATGGGCTACACCTTC	CASSANTMGYTF
TRBV7-8	TRBJ2-7	-	TRBD1	TGTGCCAGCTCCCGGGACAGCCACTACGAGCAGTACTTC	CASSRDSHYEQYF
TRBV5-1	TRBJ1-1	few	-	TGCGCCAGCAGCTTGGGTGAGGTGAACACTGAAGCTTTCTTT	CASSLGEVNTEAFF
TRBV19	TRBJ2-7	-	-	TGTGCCAGTAAGCCACAGAACTCCTACGAGCAGTACTTC	CASKPQNSYEQYF
TRBV9	TRBJ2-6	-	-	TGTGCCAGCAGCGGAGCTGGGGCCAACGTCCTGACTTTC	CASSGAGANVLTF
TRBV7-8	TRBJ2-3	-	TRBD2	TGTGCCAGCGCGGGGGTAGGCACAGATACGCAGTATTTT	CASAGVGTDTQYF
TRBV15	TRBJ1-4	-	-	TGTGCCACCAGCAGAGATGCAGGGACAAATGAAAAACTGTTTTTT	CATSRDAGTNEKLFF
TRBV6-5	TRBJ2-7	-	-	TGTGCCAGCAGTTACTCCGGGTCCACCTACGAGCAGTACTTC	CASSYSGSTYEQYF
TRBV4-1	TRBJ1-3	-	-	TGCGCCAGCAGCCAAGTAGCAGGAAACACCATATATTTT	CASSQVAGNTIYF
TRBV4-1	TRBJ2-2	-	TRBD1	TGCGCCAGCAGCCAATGGGACAGATCCGGGGAGCTGTTTTTT	CASSQWDRSGELFF
TRBV27	TRBJ1-6	-	-	TGTGCCAGCAGTTCGACAGGTCGAAATTCACCCCTCCACTTT	CASSSTGRNSPLHF
TRBV7-2	TRBJ2-3	few	TRBD2	TGTGCCAGCAGCGGGACTAGCGGTTTCACAGATACGCAGTATTTT	CASSGTSGFTDTQYF
TRBV5-1	TRBJ2-7	few	TRBD2	TGCGCCAGCAGGTATCTAGCGGGATCCTACGAGCAGTACTTC	CASRYLAGSYEQYF
TRBV5-1	TRBJ1-5	few	-	TGCGCCAGCAGCTTAAGGGGCAGGGATCAGCCCCAGCATTTT	CASSLRGRDQPQHF
TRBV5-5	TRBJ1-5	-	-	TGTGCCAGCAGCTTGGAGGGGGGGGATAGCAATCAGCCCCAGCATTTT	CASSLEGGDSNQPQHF
TRBV6-4	TRBJ2-3	-	TRBD2	TGTGCCAGCAGCCGAGCGGGGGGGAGCACAGATACGCAGTATTTT	CASSRAGGSTDTQYF
TRBV7-8	TRBJ2-1	-	-	TGTGCCAGCAGCTTAAATCGGTATGAGCAGTTCTTC	CASSLNRYEQFF
TRBV7-9	TRBJ2-3	few	TRBD2	TGTGCCAGCAGCTGGACTAGTTCAAAAGATACGCAGTATTTT	CASSWTSSKDTQYF
TRBV7-2	TRBJ2-7	-	-	TGTGCCAGCAGCTTCTTGCGCGGGGAAACCTACGAGCAGTACTTC	CASSFLRGETYEQYF
TRBV9	TRBJ2-7	-	-	TGTGCCAGCAGCGTAGAAGAGGGGGGGGGCCTGAACGAGCAGTACTTC	CASSVEEGGGLNEQYF
TRBV6-6	TRBJ2-7	few	-	TGTGCCAGCAGTTACTCGGGCCAGCATAAGGGGTACGAGCAGTACTTC	CASSYSGQHKGYEQYF
TRBV6-1	TRBJ2-3	few	TRBD1	TGTGCCAGCAGTGAAAGACGAGGGGGCCAGGGCACAGATACGCAGTATTTT	CASSERRGGQGTDTQYF
TRBV11-2	TRBJ1-1	few	-	TGTGCCAGCAGCTTAGGGGGCCGGACGACTGAAGCTTTCTTT	CASSLGGRTTEAFF
TRBV27	TRBJ2-2	-	-	TGTGCCAGCAGTCCAACAGGGGCGGGAGGAAAGGCCGGGGAGCTGTTTTTT	CASSPTGAGGKAGELFF
TRBV7-2	TRBJ2-6	few	TRBD2	TGTGCCAGCAGCGTGAGCGCGGGGGCTGGGGCCAACGTCCTGACTTTC	CASSVSAGAGANVLTF
TRBV10-3	TRBJ2-2	-	TRBD2	TGTGCCGCCCGCACCGGGACTAGCGACACCGGGGAGCTGTTTTTT	CAARTGTSDTGELFF
TRBV6-1	TRBJ2-7	-	TRBD2	TGTGCCAGCACCCTCGGGAGGGGCCCAACCTACGAGCAGTACTTC	CASTLGRGPTYEQYF
TRBV5-1	TRBJ1-6	-	-	TGCGCCAGCGGACAAACAGGGACCTATAATTCACCCCTCCACTTT	CASGQTGTYNSPLHF
TRBV28	TRBJ2-7	-	-	TGTGCCAGCAAAGAAGGGGCCCCCTACGAGCAGTACTTC	CASKEGAPYEQYF
TRBV19	TRBJ2-5	-	-	TGTGCCAGTAGTATAATCGCAGGGCAAGAGACCCAGTACTTC	CASSIIAGQETQYF
TRBV9	TRBJ2-3	-	-	TGTGCCAGCAGCGCGATACAGGTCACAGATACGCAGTATTTT	CASSAIQVTDTQYF
TRBV5-4	TRBJ2-1	few	TRBD2	TGTGCCAGCAGTCGTCTCTTGGGACTAGCAGTCAATGAGCAGTTCTTC	CASSRLLGLAVNEQFF
TRBV27	TRBJ2-7	-	-	TGTGCCAGCAGTTTTCTACGGACAGCAGACTACGAGCAGTACTTC	CASSFLRTADYEQYF
TRBV28	TRBJ2-1	few	-	TGTGCCAGCAGTTTATCTCGGAGCCTGCGGGTCAATGAGCAGTTCTTC	CASSLSRSLRVNEQFF
TRBV6-6	TRBJ2-5	-	-	TGTGCCAGCAGTGACGTCGGGCAAGAGACCCAGTACTTC	CASSDVGQETQYF
TRBV7-8	TRBJ2-3	-	TRBD2	TGTGCCAGCAGTCTGGGACTAGCATCAGATACGCAGTATTTT	CASSLGLASDTQYF
TRBV11-1	TRBJ1-2	-	-	TGTGCCAGCAGTCAACTCGGGACTACTAACTATGGCTACACCTTC	CASSQLGTTNYGYTF
TRBV11-2	TRBJ2-7	-	-	TGTGCCAGCAGCTTCGGACTCCCGAGCTCCTACGAGCAGTACTTC	CASSFGLPSSYEQYF
TRBV5-1	TRBJ2-5	-	TRBD1	TGCGCCAGCAGCCACACCGGGACAGGACCGGGCCAAGAGACCCAGTACTTC	CASSHTGTGPGQETQYF
TRBV7-9	TRBJ1-6	-	TRBD1	TGTGCCAGCAGCCTCCGGGACAGCGAGAATTCACCCCTCCACTTT	CASSLRDSENSPLHF
TRBV7-9	TRBJ2-7	-	TRBD1	TGTGCCAGCAGCCCTACTCCCGAGACAGGGACCCCCTACGAGCAGTACTTC	CASSPTPETGTPYEQYF
TRBV2	TRBJ2-1	-	-	TGTGCCAGCAGTGCGGGACCCACGGGGGTATGGTTCTTC	CASSAGPTGVWFF
TRBV7-9	TRBJ1-1	few	-	TGTGCCAGCAGCCTCGGGACACAAAACACTGAAGCTTTCTTT	CASSLGTQNTEAFF
TRBV27	TRBJ1-2	-	-	TGTGCCAGCAGCTTATATTCCGGGGGAGCGGGTGGCTACACCTTC	CASSLYSGGAGGYTF
TRBV15	TRBJ2-3	once	TRBD1	TGTGCCACCAGCAAGAGGGGGCGGATAGGCACAGATACGCAGTATTTT	CATSKRGRIGTDTQYF
TRBV4-3	TRBJ2-5	-	TRBD2	TGCGCCAGCAGCCGGGCTAGCGGGGGTCGGGAGACCCAGTACTTC	CASSRASGGRETQYF
TRBV27	TRBJ2-1	-	TRBD2	TGTGCCAGCACTTCCGGGACTAGCGGATCCTTTGAGCGGAATGAGCAGTTCTTC	CASTSGTSGSFERNEQFF
TRBV28	TRBJ2-1	-	TRBD2	TGTGCCAGCCGGGAGGGAAACTCCTACAATGAGCAGTTCTTC	CASREGNSYNEQFF
TRBV6-1	TRBJ2-7	-	TRBD1	TGTGCCAGCAGATACGACAGGGGGAGGATCTACGAGCAGTACTTC	CASRYDRGRIYEQYF
TRBV25-1	TRBJ2-7	few	TRBD1	TGTGCCAGCAGTGATTCTGGACAGGGGAAGGATGAGCAGTACTTC	CASSDSGQGKDEQYF
TRBV6-1	TRBJ1-3	few	TRBD1	TGTGCCAGCAGTGAAAGGCCGACAGGGCATTTCTCTGGAAACACCATATATTTT	CASSERPTGHFSGNTIYF
TRBV7-9	TRBJ1-5	once	TRBD1	TGTGCCAGCAGCTTAGGCGTGACAGGGACGGGTGATAGCAATCAGCCCCAGCATTTT	CASSLGVTGTGDSNQPQHF
TRBV7-3	TRBJ2-3	-	-	TGTGCCAGCAGCTTAGAGGACTCCCGGCAGTATTTT	CASSLEDSRQYF
TRBV9	TRBJ1-1	-	-	TGTGCCAGCACCAAAGAGTCATTTTGGAACACTGAAGCTTTCTTT	CASTKESFWNTEAFF
TRBV7-8	TRBJ2-3	-	-	TGTGCCAGCAGCCTAACGCCGACAGCCCAGGTGGGGCAGTATTTT	CASSLTPTAQVGQYF
TRBV5-1	TRBJ1-1	few	-	TGCGCCAGCAGCTTGTGGGCAGAGAACACTGAAGCTTTCTTT	CASSLWAENTEAFF
TRBV7-2	TRBJ2-7	few	TRBD2	TGTGCCAGCAGCTTAGATCGGGGGGTCCCCTACGAGCAGTACTTC	CASSLDRGVPYEQYF
TRBV29-1	TRBJ2-3	-	-	TGCAGCGTTGCCGGAGAGGGATCCACAGATACGCAGTATTTT	CSVAGEGSTDTQYF
TRBV14	TRBJ2-1	-	TRBD2	TGTGCCAGCAGCCAAGGTAGCGGGAGGTTTGTTGAGCAGTTCTTC	CASSQGSGRFVEQFF
TRBV9	TRBJ1-1	-	TRBD1	TGTGCCAGCAGCGAGGGGGGACAGGTTAACACTGAAGCTTTCTTT	CASSEGGQVNTEAFF